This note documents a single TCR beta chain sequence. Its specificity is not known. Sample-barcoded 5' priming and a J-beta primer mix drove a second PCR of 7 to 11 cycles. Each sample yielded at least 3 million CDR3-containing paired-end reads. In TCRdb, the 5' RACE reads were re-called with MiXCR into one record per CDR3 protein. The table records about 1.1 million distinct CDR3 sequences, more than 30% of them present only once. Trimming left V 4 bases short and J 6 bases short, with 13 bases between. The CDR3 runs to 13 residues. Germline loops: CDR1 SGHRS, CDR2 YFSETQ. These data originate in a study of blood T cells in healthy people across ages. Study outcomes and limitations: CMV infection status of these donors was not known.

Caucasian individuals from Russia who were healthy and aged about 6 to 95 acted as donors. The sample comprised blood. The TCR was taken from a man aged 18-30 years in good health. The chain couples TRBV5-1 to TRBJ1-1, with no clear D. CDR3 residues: CASSGNWAAEAFF. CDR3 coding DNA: TGCGCCAGCAGCGGGAATTGGGCAGCTGAAGCTTTCTTT.